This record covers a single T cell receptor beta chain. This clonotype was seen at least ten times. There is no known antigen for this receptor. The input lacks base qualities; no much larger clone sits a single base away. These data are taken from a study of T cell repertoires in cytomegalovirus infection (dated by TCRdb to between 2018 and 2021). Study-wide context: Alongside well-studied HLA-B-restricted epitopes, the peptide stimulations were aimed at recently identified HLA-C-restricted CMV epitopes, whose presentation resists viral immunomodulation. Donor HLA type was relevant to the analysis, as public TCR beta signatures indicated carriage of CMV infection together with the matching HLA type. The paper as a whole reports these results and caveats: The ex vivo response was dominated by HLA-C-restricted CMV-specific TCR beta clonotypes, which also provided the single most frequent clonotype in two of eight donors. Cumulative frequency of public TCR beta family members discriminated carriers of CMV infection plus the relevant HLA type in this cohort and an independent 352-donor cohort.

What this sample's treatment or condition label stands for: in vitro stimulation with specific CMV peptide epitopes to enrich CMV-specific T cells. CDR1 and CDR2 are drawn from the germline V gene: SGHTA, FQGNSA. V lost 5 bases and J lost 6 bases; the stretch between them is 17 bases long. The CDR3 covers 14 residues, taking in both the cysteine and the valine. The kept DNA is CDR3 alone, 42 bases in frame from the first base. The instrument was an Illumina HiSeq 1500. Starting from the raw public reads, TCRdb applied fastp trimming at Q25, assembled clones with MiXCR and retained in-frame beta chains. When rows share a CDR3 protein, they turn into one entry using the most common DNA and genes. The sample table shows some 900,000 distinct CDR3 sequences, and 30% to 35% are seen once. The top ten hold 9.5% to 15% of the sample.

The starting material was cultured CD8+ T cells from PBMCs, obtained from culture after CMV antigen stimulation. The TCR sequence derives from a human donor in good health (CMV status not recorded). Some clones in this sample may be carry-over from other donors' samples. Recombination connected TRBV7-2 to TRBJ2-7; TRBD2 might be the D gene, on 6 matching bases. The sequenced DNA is TGTGCCAGCAGCCCCCAGGGACTGTTTAGCGAGCAGTACGTC. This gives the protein CASSPQGLFSEQYV.